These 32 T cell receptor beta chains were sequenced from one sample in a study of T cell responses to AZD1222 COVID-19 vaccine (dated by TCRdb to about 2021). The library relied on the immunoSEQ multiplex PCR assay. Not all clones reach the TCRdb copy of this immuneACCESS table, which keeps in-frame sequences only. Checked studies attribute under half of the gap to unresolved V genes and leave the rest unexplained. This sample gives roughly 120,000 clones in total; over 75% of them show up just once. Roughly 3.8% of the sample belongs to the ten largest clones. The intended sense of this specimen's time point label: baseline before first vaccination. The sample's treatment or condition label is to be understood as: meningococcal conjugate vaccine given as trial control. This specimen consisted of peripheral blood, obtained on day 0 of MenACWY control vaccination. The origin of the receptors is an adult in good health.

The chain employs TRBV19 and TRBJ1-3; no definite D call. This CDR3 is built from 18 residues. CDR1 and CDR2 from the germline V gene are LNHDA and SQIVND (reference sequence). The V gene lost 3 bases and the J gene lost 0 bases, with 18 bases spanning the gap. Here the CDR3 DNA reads TGTGCCAGTAGTATCGGTAAGCCAGGATGGACCTCTGGAAACACCATATATTTT. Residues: CASSIGKPGWTSGNTIYF.

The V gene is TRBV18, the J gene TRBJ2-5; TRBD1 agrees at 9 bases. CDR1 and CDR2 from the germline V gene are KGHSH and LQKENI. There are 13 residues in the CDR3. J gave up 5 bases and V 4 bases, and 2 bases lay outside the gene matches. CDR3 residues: CASSHGTGETQYF. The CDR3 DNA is TGTGCCAGCTCACACGGGACAGGGGAGACCCAGTACTTC.

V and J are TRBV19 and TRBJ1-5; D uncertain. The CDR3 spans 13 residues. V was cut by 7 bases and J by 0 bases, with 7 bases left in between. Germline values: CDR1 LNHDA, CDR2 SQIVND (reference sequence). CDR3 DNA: TGTGCCAGTAACACACATAGCAATCAGCCCCAGCATTTT. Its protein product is CASNTHSNQPQHF.

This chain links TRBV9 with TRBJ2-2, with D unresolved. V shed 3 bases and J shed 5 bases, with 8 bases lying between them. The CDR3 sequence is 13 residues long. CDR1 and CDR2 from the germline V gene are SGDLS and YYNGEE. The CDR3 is CASSELRTGELFF. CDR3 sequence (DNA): TGTGCCAGCAGCGAGCTAAGGACCGGGGAGCTGTTTTTT.

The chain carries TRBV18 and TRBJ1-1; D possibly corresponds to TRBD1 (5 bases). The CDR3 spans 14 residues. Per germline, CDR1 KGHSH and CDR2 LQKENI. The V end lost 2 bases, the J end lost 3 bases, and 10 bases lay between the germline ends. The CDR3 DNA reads TGTGCCAGCTCACCAGGGGGTTTGGACACTGAAGCTTTCTTT. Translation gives CASSPGGLDTEAFF.

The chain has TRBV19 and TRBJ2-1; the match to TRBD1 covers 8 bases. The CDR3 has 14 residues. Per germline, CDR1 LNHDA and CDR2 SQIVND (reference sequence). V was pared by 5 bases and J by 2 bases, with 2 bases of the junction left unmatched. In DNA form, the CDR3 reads TGTGCCAGTAGTCAGGGGGCTGCCTACAATGAGCAGTTCTTC. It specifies CASSQGAAYNEQFF.

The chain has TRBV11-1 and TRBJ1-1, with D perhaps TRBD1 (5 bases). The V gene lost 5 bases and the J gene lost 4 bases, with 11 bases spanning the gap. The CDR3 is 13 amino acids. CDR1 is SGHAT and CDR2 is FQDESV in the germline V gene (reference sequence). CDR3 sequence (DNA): TGTGCCAGCAGCCACCGGGGGGTCACTGAAGCTTTCTTT. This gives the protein CASSHRGVTEAFF. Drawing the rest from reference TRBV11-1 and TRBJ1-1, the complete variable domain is EAEVAQSPRYKITEKSQAVAFWCDPISGHATLYWYRQILGQGPELLVQFQDESVVDDSQLPKDRFSAERLKGVDSTLKIQPAELGDSAMYLCASSHRGVTEAFFGQGTRLTVV.

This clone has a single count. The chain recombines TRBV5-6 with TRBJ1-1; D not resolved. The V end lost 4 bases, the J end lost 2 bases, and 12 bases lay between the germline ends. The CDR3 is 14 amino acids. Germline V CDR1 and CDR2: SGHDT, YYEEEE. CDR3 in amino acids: CASSGPHLNTEAFF. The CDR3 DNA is TGTGCCAGCAGCGGCCCTCACCTCAACACTGAAGCTTTCTTT.

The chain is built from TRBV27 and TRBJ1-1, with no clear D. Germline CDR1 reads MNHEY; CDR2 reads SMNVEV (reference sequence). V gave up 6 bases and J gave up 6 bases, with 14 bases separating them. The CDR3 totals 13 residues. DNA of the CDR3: TGTGCCAGCAGGCCGGGAGGGAGGGCTGAAGCTTTCTTT. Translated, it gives CASRPGGRAEAFF.

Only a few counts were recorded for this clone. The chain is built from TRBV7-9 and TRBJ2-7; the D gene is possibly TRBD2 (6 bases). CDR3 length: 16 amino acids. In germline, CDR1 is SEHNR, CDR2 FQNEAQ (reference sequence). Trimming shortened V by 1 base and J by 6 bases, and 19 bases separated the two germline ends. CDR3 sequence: CASSLGGPTVGGEQYF. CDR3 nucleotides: TGTGCCAGCAGCTTAGGGGGACCCACTGTCGGGGGCGAGCAGTACTTC.

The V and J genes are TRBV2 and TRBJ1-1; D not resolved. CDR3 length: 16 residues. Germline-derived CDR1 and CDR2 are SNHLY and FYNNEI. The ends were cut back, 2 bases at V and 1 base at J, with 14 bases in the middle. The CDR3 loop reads CASSEWPQRPNTEAFF. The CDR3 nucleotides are TGTGCCAGCAGTGAATGGCCCCAACGGCCGAACACTGAAGCTTTCTTT. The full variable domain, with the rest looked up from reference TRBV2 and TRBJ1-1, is EPEVTQTPSHQVTQMGQEVILRCVPISNHLYFYWYRQILGQKVEFLVSFYNNEISEKSEIFDDQFSVERPDGSNFTLKIRSTKLEDSAMYFCASSEWPQRPNTEAFFGQGTRLTVV.

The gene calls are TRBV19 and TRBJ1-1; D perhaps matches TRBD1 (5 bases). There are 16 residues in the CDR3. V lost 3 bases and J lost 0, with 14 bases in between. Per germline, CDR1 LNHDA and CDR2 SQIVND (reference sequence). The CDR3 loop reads CASSITTGTVNTEAFF. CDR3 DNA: TGTGCCAGTAGTATCACGACCGGGACGGTGAACACTGAAGCTTTCTTT.

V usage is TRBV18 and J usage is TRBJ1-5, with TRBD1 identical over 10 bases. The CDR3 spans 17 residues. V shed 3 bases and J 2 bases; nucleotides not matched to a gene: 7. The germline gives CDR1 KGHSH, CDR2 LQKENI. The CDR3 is CASSPGTGEGGNQPQHF. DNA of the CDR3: TGTGCCAGCTCACCCGGGACAGGGGAGGGTGGCAATCAGCCCCAGCATTTT.

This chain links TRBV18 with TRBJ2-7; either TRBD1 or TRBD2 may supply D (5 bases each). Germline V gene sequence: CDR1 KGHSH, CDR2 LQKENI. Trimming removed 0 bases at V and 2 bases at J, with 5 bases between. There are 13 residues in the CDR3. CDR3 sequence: CASSPPGPYEQYF. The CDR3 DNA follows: TGTGCCAGCTCACCACCGGGACCCTACGAGCAGTACTTC.

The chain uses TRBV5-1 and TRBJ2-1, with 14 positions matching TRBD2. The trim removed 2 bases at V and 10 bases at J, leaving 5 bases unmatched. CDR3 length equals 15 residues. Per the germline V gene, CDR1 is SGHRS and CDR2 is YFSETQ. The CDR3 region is CASSLGTSGGGEQFF. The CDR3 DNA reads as TGCGCCAGCAGCTTAGGGACTAGCGGGGGAGGGGAGCAGTTCTTC. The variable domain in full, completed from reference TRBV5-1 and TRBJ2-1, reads KAGVTQTPRYLIKTRGQQVTLSCSPISGHRSVSWYQQTPGQGLQFLFEYFSETQRNKGNFPGRFSGRQFSNSRSEMNVSTLELGDSALYLCASSLGTSGGGEQFFGPGTRLTVL.

The CDR3 is CASSSTLGGPEAFF. CDR3 sequence (DNA): TGTGCCAGCAGCTCGACCCTCGGAGGACCTGAAGCTTTCTTT. This chain joins TRBV7-2 and TRBJ1-1; no clear D. Looked up from germline, CDR1 is SGHTA and CDR2 is FQGNSA. The CDR3 is made up of 14 amino acids. V lost 4 bases, J lost 6 bases, and 15 bases lay in between.

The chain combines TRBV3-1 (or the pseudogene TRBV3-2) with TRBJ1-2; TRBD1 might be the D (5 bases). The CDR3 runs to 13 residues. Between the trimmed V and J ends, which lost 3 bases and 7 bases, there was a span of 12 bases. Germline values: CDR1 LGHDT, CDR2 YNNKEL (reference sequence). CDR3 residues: CASSHGARVGYTF. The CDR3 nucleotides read TGTGCCAGCAGCCATGGGGCCAGAGTTGGCTACACCTTC.

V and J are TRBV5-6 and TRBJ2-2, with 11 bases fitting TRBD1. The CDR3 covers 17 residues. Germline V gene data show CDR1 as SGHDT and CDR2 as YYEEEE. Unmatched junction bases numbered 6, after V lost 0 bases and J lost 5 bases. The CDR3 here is CASSLGSGTGGTGELFF. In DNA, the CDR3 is TGTGCCAGCAGCTTGGGCTCCGGGACAGGGGGAACCGGGGAGCTGTTTTTT.

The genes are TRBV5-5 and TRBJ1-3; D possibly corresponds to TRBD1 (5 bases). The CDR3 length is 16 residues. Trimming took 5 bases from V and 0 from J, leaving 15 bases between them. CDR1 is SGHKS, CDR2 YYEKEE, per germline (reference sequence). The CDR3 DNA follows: TGTGCCAGCAGTTCCCGTGGGGCAAGCTCTGGAAACACCATATATTTT. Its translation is CASSSRGASSGNTIYF. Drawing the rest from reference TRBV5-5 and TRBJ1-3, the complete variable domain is DAGVTQSPTHLIKTRGQQVTLRCSPISGHKSVSWYQQVLGQGPQFIFQYYEKEERGRGNFPDRFSARQFPNYSSELNVNALLLGDSALYLCASSSRGASSGNTIYFGEGSWLTVV.

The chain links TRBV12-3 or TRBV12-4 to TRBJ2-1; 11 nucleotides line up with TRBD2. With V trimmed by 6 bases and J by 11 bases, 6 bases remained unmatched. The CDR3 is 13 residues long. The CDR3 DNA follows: TGTGCCAGCAGCCTCCTAGCGGGGGGAAAGCAGTTCTTC. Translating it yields CASSLLAGGKQFF.

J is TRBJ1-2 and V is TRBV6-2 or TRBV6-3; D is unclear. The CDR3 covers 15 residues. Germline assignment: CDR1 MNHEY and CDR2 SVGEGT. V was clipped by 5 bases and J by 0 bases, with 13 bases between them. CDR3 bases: TGTGCCAGCAGTAGCTCCTCTCCCACTAACTATGGCTACACCTTC. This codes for CASSSSSPTNYGYTF.

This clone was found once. CDR3 sequence reads: CASSLEPGDHYGYTF. The DNA of the CDR3 is TGTGCCAGCAGCTTAGAGCCAGGGGACCACTATGGCTACACCTTC. The chain joins TRBV7-3 to TRBJ1-2; D possibly corresponds to TRBD1 (6 bases). The V gene's germline CDR1 is SGHTA and CDR2 FQGTGA. This CDR3 region has 15 residues. V shed 2 bases and J shed 3 bases, with 13 bases lying between them.

The CDR3: CASSLGSVRGGEAFF. The CDR3 DNA reads as TGTGCCAGCAGCTTAGGGTCCGTGAGGGGGGGTGAAGCTTTCTTT. V is TRBV11-2 and J is TRBJ1-1; D perhaps matches TRBD1 (6 bases). Per the germline V gene, CDR1 is SGHAT and CDR2 is FQNNGV. The CDR3 is 15 residues long. Trimming took 1 base from V and 7 from J, leaving 16 bases between them.

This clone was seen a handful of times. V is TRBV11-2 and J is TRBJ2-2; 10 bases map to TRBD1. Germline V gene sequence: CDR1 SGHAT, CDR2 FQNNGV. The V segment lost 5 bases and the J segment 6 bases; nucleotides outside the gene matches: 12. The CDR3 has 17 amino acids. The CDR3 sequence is CASSRSGTGVGAGELFF. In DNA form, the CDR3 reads TGTGCCAGCAGCAGGAGCGGGACAGGGGTGGGAGCCGGGGAGCTGTTTTTT.

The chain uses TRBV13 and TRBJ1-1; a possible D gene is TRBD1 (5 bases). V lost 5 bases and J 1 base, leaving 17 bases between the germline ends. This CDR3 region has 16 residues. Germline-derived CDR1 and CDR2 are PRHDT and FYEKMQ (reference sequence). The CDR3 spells CASSPRGYRPNTEAFF. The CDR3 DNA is TGTGCCAGCAGCCCCCGGGGTTACAGGCCGAACACTGAAGCTTTCTTT.

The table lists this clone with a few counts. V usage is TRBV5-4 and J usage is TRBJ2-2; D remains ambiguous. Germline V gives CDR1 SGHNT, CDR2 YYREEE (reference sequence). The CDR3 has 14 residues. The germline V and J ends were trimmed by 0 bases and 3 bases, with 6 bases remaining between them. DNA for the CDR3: TGTGCCAGCAGCTTGGCCTCTCACACCGGGGAGCTGTTTTTT. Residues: CASSLASHTGELFF.

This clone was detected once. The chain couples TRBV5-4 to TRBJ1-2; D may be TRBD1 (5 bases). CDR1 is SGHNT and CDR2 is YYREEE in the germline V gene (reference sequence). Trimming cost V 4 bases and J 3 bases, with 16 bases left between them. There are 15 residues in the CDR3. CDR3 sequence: CASSLSLGTDYGYTF. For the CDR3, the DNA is TGTGCCAGCAGCCTGTCCCTCGGGACGGACTATGGCTACACCTTC.

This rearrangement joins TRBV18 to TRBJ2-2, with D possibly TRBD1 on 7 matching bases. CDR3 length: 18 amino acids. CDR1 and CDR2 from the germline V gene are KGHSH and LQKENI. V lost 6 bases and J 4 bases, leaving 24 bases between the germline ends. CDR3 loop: CASSRQGQRVGATGELFF. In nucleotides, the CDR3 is TGTGCCAGCTCGAGACAGGGCCAGCGGGTCGGGGCCACCGGGGAGCTGTTTTTT.

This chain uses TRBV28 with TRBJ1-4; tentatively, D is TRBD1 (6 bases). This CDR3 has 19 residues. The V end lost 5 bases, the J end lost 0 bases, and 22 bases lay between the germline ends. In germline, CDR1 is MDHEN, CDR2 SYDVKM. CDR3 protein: CASSAVFRQVQSTNEKLFF. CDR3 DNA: TGTGCCAGCAGTGCCGTTTTCAGACAGGTCCAGTCAACTAATGAAAAACTGTTTTTT.

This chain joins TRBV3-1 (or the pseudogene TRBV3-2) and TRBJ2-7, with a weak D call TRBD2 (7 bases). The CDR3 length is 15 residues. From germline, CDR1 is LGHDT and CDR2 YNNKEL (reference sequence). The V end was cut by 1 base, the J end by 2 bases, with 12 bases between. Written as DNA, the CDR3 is TGTGCCAGCAGCCAAGTGGCGGGGGCCCCCTACGAGCAGTACTTC. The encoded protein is CASSQVAGAPYEQYF.

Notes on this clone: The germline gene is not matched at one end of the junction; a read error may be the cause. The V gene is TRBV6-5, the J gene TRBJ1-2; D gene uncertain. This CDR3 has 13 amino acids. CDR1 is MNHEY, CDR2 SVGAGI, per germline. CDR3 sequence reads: CASSDSGSGGYTF. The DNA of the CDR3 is TGTGCCAGCAGTGACTCAGGTTCCGGGGGCTACACCTTC.

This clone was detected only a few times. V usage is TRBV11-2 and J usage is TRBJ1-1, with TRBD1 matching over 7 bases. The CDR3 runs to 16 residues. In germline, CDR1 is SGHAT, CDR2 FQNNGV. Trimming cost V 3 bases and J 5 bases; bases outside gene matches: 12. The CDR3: CASSFRTGRGRTEAFF. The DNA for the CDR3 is TGTGCCAGCAGCTTTCGGACAGGCCGGGGAAGGACTGAAGCTTTCTTT.